Listed here is a single TCR beta chain. Its antigen is not yet known. The sample holds no much larger clone one base away, and base qualities are not on file. The method was 5' RACE. The listed sequencing device is Illumina HiSeq 2500. A second about 7 to 11 cycle PCR used a sample-barcoded 5' primer and a J-beta primer mix. A template-switch 5' adaptor carrying 12 random nucleotides introduced a unique molecular identifier onto each TCR beta cDNA molecule. Each sample yielded at least 3 million CDR3-containing paired-end reads. The Mint cDNA synthesis kit, primed by a TRBC-specific oligonucleotide, was used to synthesize first-strand cDNA from all RNA. After uracil-DNA glycosylase treatment, a first 18-cycle PCR used universal primers M1SS and BC2_uni_R on all cDNA. As for how the authors treated the data: For normalization, 1 million high-quality reads, each with a distinct molecular identifier, were randomly selected from each sample. Reads sharing molecular identifiers were discarded rather than binned into consensus sequences. MiTCR, run with a Q25 quality threshold and the strictest error-elimination algorithm, handled CDR3 identification, clonotype clustering and error correction. A nonparametric unseen species model with Euler transformation was used to estimate a lower bound on total TCR beta diversity. Clones were called with MiXCR by TCRdb after fastp trimmed the public reads at Q25, and only in-frame beta chains were retained. CDR3 protein sequences are deduplicated, and each keeps its most common genes and DNA. What appears here as the V and J calls and clone size reflects TCRdb's work, not the paper's. The sample has roughly 860,000 distinct CDR3 sequences on record, around 62% of them singletons. Of the sample, about a quarter is held by the ten largest clones.

These data belong to a study of blood T cells in healthy people across ages (dated by TCRdb to between 2014 and 2016). Describing the broader study: In model experiments, roughly one uniquely barcoded TCR beta cDNA molecule per two T cells was captured by template switching. The study measured age-related changes in TCR beta repertoire diversity using deep sequencing normalized with unique cDNA molecular identifiers. Four age groups were formed from the donors: young (average approximately 15 years), middle-aged (approximately 42), aged (62) and long-lived (more than 75). To avoid experimental bias, donors of different ages were spread randomly across the sequencing lanes. The study analyzed two additional independent replicas of 1 million unique cDNA reads from the same blood draw for two donors, one aged 18 to 30 and one aged 80 or older.

Broad study findings and their caveats: Because donor CMV infection status was unknown, age-related changes in expanded clonotypes were potentially confounded. Total diversity estimates from one million sequenced T cells were considered lower bounds and underestimates. Compared with the aged group, the long-lived group had more naive CD4+ T cells, fewer expanded clones and increased TCR diversity, suggesting age selection. Observed TCR beta diversity per million T cells fell roughly linearly with age, and a significant reduction was already apparent by age about 43. The percentage of naive T cells measured by flow cytometry correlated strongly with observed TCR beta diversity. Conclusive comparison of naive and antigen-experienced compartments was prevented by the profiling of bulk unsorted PBMCs.

Systemically healthy Caucasian individuals from Russia, over 30 in total and aged about 6 to 95 years, were included as donors. Each donor gave roughly 9 milliliters of peripheral blood, drawn into EDTA-treated Vacutainer tubes. Ficoll-Paque density-gradient centrifugation was used to isolate PBMCs, with at least 7 million per sample. Total RNA was extracted from PBMCs with Trizol reagent, with at least 5.5 micrograms obtained per sample. The percentages of naive CD45RAhigh/CD27high T cells were determined by flow cytometry on a PBMC aliquot from every donor. Measured from the cysteine to the phenylalanine, the CDR3 is 17 residues long. Only the CDR3 DNA stays, 51 bases, in frame from base 1. V trim: 4 bases; J trim: 1 base; unmatched bases: 8. CDR1 and CDR2 are drawn from the germline V gene: SGDLS, YYNGEE.

This receptor chain uses TRBV9 and TRBJ2-4; 10 central nucleotides agree with TRBD2. The material sequenced was blood. The sequence was obtained from a man younger than 45 in good health. CDR3 protein: CASSPLAGEIAKNIQYF. At the DNA level, the sequence is TGTGCCAGCAGCCCCCTAGCGGGGGAAATTGCCAAAAACATTCAGTACTTC.